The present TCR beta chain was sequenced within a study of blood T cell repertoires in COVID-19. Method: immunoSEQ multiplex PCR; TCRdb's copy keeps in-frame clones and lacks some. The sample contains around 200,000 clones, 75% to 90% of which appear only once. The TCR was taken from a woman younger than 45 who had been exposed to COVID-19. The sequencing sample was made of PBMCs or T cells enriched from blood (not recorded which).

The DNA of the CDR3 is TGTGCCAGCAGCAAGGGACAGAACACCGGGGAGCTGTTTTTT. Protein product: CASSKGQNTGELFF. The rearrangement joins TRBV11-2 to TRBJ2-2; weak D call: TRBD1 (6 bases). CDR3 size: 14 residues. The germline V gene has CDR1 SGHAT and CDR2 FQNNGV. V was trimmed by 5 bases and J by 1 base, leaving 8 bases between them.